The clone carrying this TCR beta chain was found many times. Its antigen is unknown. Deletions cut 3 bases from V and 0 bases from J, with 3 bases between. CDR1 is DFQATT and CDR2 is SNEGSKA in the germline V gene (reference sequence). The CDR3 length is 12 residues. This sample's RNA came from whole unsorted tissue. The normal lung tissue was taken more than 3 cm from the tumor edge. The sample is drawn from a study of tumor and adjacent non-tumor tissue in lung cancer. TCRbeta libraries were built with three rounds of nested PCR, modified from ARM-PCR. MiXCR, applied by TCRdb to the multiplex PCR reads, yields one record per CDR3 protein. The table includes 85,000 to 130,000 distinct CDR3 sequences, about 62% detected once. Study outcomes and limitations: Compared with tumor, normal lung showed significantly lower TCR diversity.

The TCR originated in a man aged 25-45 years with non-small cell lung cancer. The V call is TRBV20-1, the J call TRBJ1-5; D remains unclear. Sequenced sample: distant non-tumor lung tissue. CDR3 bases: TGCAGTGCTAGCCATAGCAATCAGCCCCAGCATTTT. Its protein product is CSASHSNQPQHF.